The next 14 T cell receptor beta chains were all read from a single sample in a study of shared clonotypes between healthy human individuals. The protocol was immunoSEQ multiplex PCR, while the TCRdb copy is restricted to in-frame clones and leaves out a portion. The sample contains more than 2 million clones, around 95% of which appear only once. Input material: naive CD4+ T cells sorted from blood. The subset denotes: CD45RA+ positively selected. The receptors come from a man younger than 35 in good health.

This chain links TRBV14 with TRBJ2-5; the match to TRBD1 covers 7 bases. This CDR3 spans 15 amino acids. Unmatched junction bases numbered 9, after V lost 6 bases and J lost 2 bases. The germline V gene has CDR1 SGHDN and CDR2 FVKESK. The CDR3 DNA sequence: TGTGCCAGCAGTAGGAGGACAGGATATCAAGAGACCCAGTACTTC. This gives the protein CASSRRTGYQETQYF.

The rearrangement uses TRBV9 and TRBJ1-5, with 11 nucleotides matching TRBD1. Per germline, CDR1 SGDLS and CDR2 YYNGEE. The J segment lost 5 bases and the V segment lost 4 bases, leaving 8 bases of the junction unmatched. This CDR3 has 16 amino acids. CDR3 protein: CASSSGQGARDQPQHF. The CDR3 DNA sequence: TGTGCCAGCAGCTCAGGACAGGGGGCGAGGGATCAGCCCCAGCATTTT.

The chain couples TRBV30 to TRBJ2-1; D assignment may be TRBD1 or TRBD2 (5 bases each). Germline CDR1 and CDR2: GTSNPN and SVGIG (reference sequence). This CDR3 region has 11 residues. The ends were cut back, 0 bases at V and 10 bases at J, with 7 bases in the middle. The CDR3 region is CAWSVEGEQFF. The CDR3 region has the DNA TGTGCCTGGAGTGTAGAGGGGGAGCAGTTCTTC.

The chain recombines TRBV19 with TRBJ2-1, with 9 bases that match TRBD2. This CDR3 spans 16 amino acids. J was trimmed by 6 bases and V by 1 base; bases with no gene match: 7. Germline assignment: CDR1 LNHDA and CDR2 SQIVND (reference sequence). CDR3 sequence reads: CASSIAEREALNEQFF. The CDR3 DNA sequence: TGTGCCAGTAGTATAGCAGAGCGGGAGGCCCTCAATGAGCAGTTCTTC.

This clone was seen a single time. The chain links TRBV15 to TRBJ1-6, with D perhaps TRBD1 (5 bases). The V end lost 2 bases, the J end lost 6 bases, and 17 bases lay between the germline ends. This CDR3 has 17 residues. Germline lookup yields CDR1 LNHNV and CDR2 YYDKDF (reference sequence). CDR3 sequence: CATSRQGRPGTNSPLHF. Written as DNA, the CDR3 is TGTGCCACCAGCAGACAGGGTCGGCCAGGGACTAATTCACCCCTCCACTTT.

The chain is built from TRBV18 and TRBJ1-6; TRBD1 might be the D (5 bases). Trimming took 5 bases from V and 7 from J, leaving 12 bases between them. The CDR3 has 14 residues. In germline, CDR1 is KGHSH, CDR2 LQKENI. CDR3 DNA: TGTGCCAGCTCAACTGGGACGGGGAATTCACCCCTCCACTTT. It translates to CASSTGTGNSPLHF.

V and J are TRBV7-2 and TRBJ1-3, with a weak D call TRBD1 (5 bases). V dropped 5 bases and J dropped 0 bases, with 11 bases sitting between them. The germline V gene has CDR1 SGHTA and CDR2 FQGNSA. The CDR3 is 15 amino acids. The CDR3 loop is CASSIDRPSGNTIYF. The CDR3 nucleotides are TGTGCCAGCAGCATTGACAGACCCTCTGGAAACACCATATATTTT.

J is TRBJ2-7 and V is TRBV6-1; D unclear. V was pared by 7 bases and J by 8 bases, with 21 bases between. There are 14 residues in the CDR3. CDR1 is MNHNS and CDR2 is SASEGT in the germline V gene. For the CDR3, the DNA is TGTGCCAGCAATCCGGGCCAGGCCCTTCCCCAGCAGTACTTC. Protein: CASNPGQALPQQYF.

The CDR3 DNA reads as TGTGCCAGCAGCTTGGTGGCAGAGATTAGCACAGATACGCAGTATTTT. Protein sequence: CASSLVAEISTDTQYF. The V call is TRBV5-4, the J call TRBJ2-3; no definite D call. The germline CDR1 and CDR2 sequences are SGHNT and YYREEE (reference sequence). Trimming cost V 0 bases and J 0 bases, with 11 bases left between them. The CDR3 is 16 residues long.

The chain joins TRBV5-4 to TRBJ1-1; tentative D call: TRBD1 (6 bases). Germline values: CDR1 SGHNT, CDR2 YYREEE (reference sequence). The germline V and J ends were trimmed by 0 bases and 5 bases, with 14 bases remaining between them. CDR3 length equals 15 residues. The chain's CDR3 is CASSLGREGGTEAFF. CDR3 DNA: TGTGCCAGCAGCTTGGGCAGGGAAGGGGGGACTGAAGCTTTCTTT.

The J gene is TRBJ1-6, the V gene TRBV5-1, with a weak D call TRBD1 (5 bases). The CDR3 consists of 15 residues. Germline V lookup: CDR1 SGHRS, CDR2 YFSETQ. Trimming took 4 bases from V and 7 from J, leaving 15 bases between them. The CDR3 protein is CASSPVWGENSPLHF. Written as DNA, the CDR3 is TGCGCCAGCAGCCCGGTGTGGGGCGAGAATTCACCCCTCCACTTT.

Concerning this clone: Other DNA sequences of this sample code for an identical CDR3. This chain links TRBV2 with TRBJ2-3; D remains ambiguous. CDR3 size: 12 residues. Trimming pared 2 bases from V and 3 bases from J, leaving 3 bases between. CDR1 is SNHLY, CDR2 FYNNEI, per germline. The CDR3 reads CASSELTDTQYF. As DNA, the CDR3 is TGTGCCAGCAGTGAACTGACAGATACGCAGTATTTT.

This rearrangement joins TRBV6-1 to TRBJ1-5; possible D gene TRBD1, 6 bases. In germline, CDR1 is MNHNS, CDR2 SASEGT. This CDR3 is built from 14 residues. V lost 5 bases to trimming and J lost 5 bases, with 13 bases between them. The CDR3 nucleotides read TGTGCCAGCAGTTTGGGACACGATGATCAGCCCCAGCATTTT. It codes for CASSLGHDDQPQHF.

The J gene is TRBJ1-1, the V gene TRBV6-5; D gene unclear. Trimming cost V 2 bases and J 3 bases, with 7 bases left between them. The CDR3 is made up of 13 amino acids. Germline V lookup: CDR1 MNHEY, CDR2 SVGAGI. CDR3 loop: CASSYAGDTEAFF. As DNA, the CDR3 is TGTGCCAGCAGTTACGCCGGGGACACTGAAGCTTTCTTT.